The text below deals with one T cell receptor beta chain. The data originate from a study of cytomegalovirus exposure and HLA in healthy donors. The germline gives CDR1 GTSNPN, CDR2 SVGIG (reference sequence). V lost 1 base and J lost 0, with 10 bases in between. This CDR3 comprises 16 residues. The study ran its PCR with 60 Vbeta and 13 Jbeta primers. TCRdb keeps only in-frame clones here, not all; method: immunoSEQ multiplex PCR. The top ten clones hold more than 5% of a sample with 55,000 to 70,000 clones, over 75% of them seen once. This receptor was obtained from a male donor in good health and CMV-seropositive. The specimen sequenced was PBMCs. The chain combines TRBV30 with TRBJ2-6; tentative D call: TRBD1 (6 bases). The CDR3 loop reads CAWSDRVYSGANVLTF. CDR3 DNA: TGTGCCTGGAGTGACAGGGTCTACTCTGGGGCCAACGTCCTGACTTTC.